One and the same sample provided the 14 T cell receptor beta chains below, sequenced in a study of control samples from healthy donors and cancer patients. Method: immunoSEQ multiplex PCR; TCRdb's copy keeps in-frame clones and lacks some. The sample records 70,000 to 90,000 clones, 85% to 90% being singletons. The sequencing input was PBMCs. These receptors were taken from a woman in her fifties or sixties with head and neck cancer.

The genes are TRBV9 and TRBJ2-7; D is unresolved. Germline CDR1 SGDLS, CDR2 YYNGEE. V lost 4 bases and J lost 4, with 12 bases in between. The CDR3 consists of 13 residues. The chain's CDR3 is CASSPTLGYEQYF. The CDR3 DNA reads TGTGCCAGCAGCCCCACTTTAGGGTACGAGCAGTACTTC.

The chain joins TRBV19 to TRBJ1-5, with 9 bases lining up with TRBD1. CDR3 length: 13 residues. Trimming took 7 bases from V and 7 from J; bases not matched to a gene: 5. CDR1 is LNHDA, CDR2 SQIVND, per germline (reference sequence). CDR3 DNA sequence: TGTGCCAGTACCGGGACAGGGAACCAGCCCCAGCATTTT. Protein product: CASTGTGNQPQHF.

The V and J genes are TRBV15 and TRBJ1-1; D is unclear. Between the trimmed V and J ends, which lost 0 bases and 2 bases, there was a span of 4 bases. This CDR3 has 13 amino acids. Germline-derived CDR1 and CDR2 are LNHNV and YYDKDF (reference sequence). The CDR3 DNA reads TGTGCCACCAGCAGAGATATCAACACTGAAGCTTTCTTT. Translation: CATSRDINTEAFF.

The chain couples TRBV18 to TRBJ1-6, with D maybe TRBD1 (5 bases). CDR1 and CDR2 (germline): KGHSH, LQKENI. The CDR3 is 16 amino acids. V gave up 6 bases and J gave up 6 bases, with 18 bases separating them. DNA for the CDR3: TGTGCCAGCTCGACGTTTCCGACAGATTTTAATTCACCCCTCCACTTT. The encoded protein is CASSTFPTDFNSPLHF.

On this clone itself: Other DNA sequences in the sample encode the same CDR3. The chain combines TRBV27 with TRBJ2-5, with no clear D. The V and J ends lost 5 bases and 5 bases respectively, with 9 bases between them. Per germline, CDR1 MNHEY and CDR2 SMNVEV (reference sequence). The CDR3 has 12 residues. The CDR3 protein is CASSPTRETQYF. The CDR3 DNA reads TGTGCCAGCAGTCCCACGCGGGAGACCCAGTACTTC.

This clone was counted between two and nine times. This chain connects TRBV11-1 to TRBJ1-1; D call uncertain. The length of the CDR3 is 11 residues. Trimming pared 5 bases from V and 10 bases from J, leaving 11 bases between. Germline-derived CDR1 and CDR2 are SGHAT and FQDESV (reference sequence). In nucleotides, the CDR3 is TGTGCCAGCAGCCCAGGTGATGGAGCTTTCTTT. Protein sequence: CASSPGDGAFF.

This rearrangement joins TRBV9 to TRBJ2-1, with 9 bases lining up with TRBD2. CDR3 size: 15 residues. The ends lost 1 base at V and 5 bases at J; junction bases unmatched: 4. CDR1 and CDR2 from the germline V gene are SGDLS and YYNGEE. This chain's CDR3 is CASSVRLAGHNEQFF. CDR3 nucleotides: TGTGCCAGCAGCGTACGCCTAGCGGGACACAATGAGCAGTTCTTC. Supplemented by reference TRBV9 and TRBJ2-1, the full variable domain reads DSGVTQTPKHLITATGQRVTLRCSPRSGDLSVYWYQQSLDQGLQFLIQYYNGEERAKGNILERFSAQQFPDLHSELNLSSLELGDSALYFCASSVRLAGHNEQFFGPGTRLTVL.

The chain has TRBV20-1 and TRBJ2-7; TRBD1 agrees at 7 bases. CDR1 and CDR2 (germline): DFQATT, SNEGSKA (reference sequence). This CDR3 contains 11 residues. V lost 5 bases and J lost 4; bases outside the gene matches: 2. CDR3 nucleotide sequence: TGCAGTGCTCTACAGGGGTACGAGCAGTACTTC. Amino acids: CSALQGYEQYF.

The V and J genes are TRBV19 and TRBJ2-1; 8 positions match TRBD2. CDR1 and CDR2 (germline): LNHDA, SQIVND (reference sequence). The trim removed 5 bases at V and 4 bases at J, leaving 4 bases unmatched. This CDR3 comprises 14 residues. This CDR3 is CASSVGTRYNEQFF. The CDR3 DNA follows: TGTGCCAGTAGTGTAGGGACTAGGTACAATGAGCAGTTCTTC.

The chain has TRBV4-3 and TRBJ2-7; no firm D call. Germline V CDR1 and CDR2: LGHNA, YSLEER. V shed 4 bases and J shed 3 bases, with 10 bases lying between them. This CDR3 has 13 residues. The CDR3 loop is CASSRTVSYEQYF. CDR3 sequence (DNA): TGCGCCAGCAGCCGGACCGTCAGCTACGAGCAGTACTTC.

The CDR3 loop is CASSLSHPDRGLRAFF. Here the CDR3 DNA reads TGTGCCAGCAGCTTGTCCCATCCAGACAGGGGGCTTCGAGCTTTCTTT. V gene TRBV5-6 combines with J gene TRBJ1-1, with 10 bases fitting TRBD1. This CDR3 region has 16 residues. V lost 1 base, J lost 10 bases, and 13 bases stayed unmatched. Germline loops: CDR1 SGHDT, CDR2 YYEEEE.

The table lists this clone with a few counts. The genes are TRBV5-1 and TRBJ2-1; D ambiguous. This CDR3 has 15 amino acids. Trimming left V 2 bases short and J 4 bases short, with 13 bases between. Germline V gene data show CDR1 as SGHRS and CDR2 as YFSETQ. CDR3 amino acids: CASSLTGETYNEQFF. As DNA, the CDR3 is TGCGCCAGCAGCTTAACGGGTGAAACGTACAATGAGCAGTTCTTC.

This clone has a handful of counts. The gene calls are TRBV30 and TRBJ1-3; no firm D call. V was cut by 0 bases and J by 2 bases, with 8 bases left in between. Germline CDR1 GTSNPN, CDR2 SVGIG (reference sequence). This CDR3 region has 14 residues. The CDR3 loop is CAWSVRRTGNTIYF. The DNA for the CDR3 is TGTGCCTGGAGTGTACGGAGAACTGGAAACACCATATATTTT.

In its sample, this clone was seen once. Additional DNA sequences in this sample encode the identical CDR3. This chain uses TRBV3-1 (or the pseudogene TRBV3-2) with TRBJ2-7; D uncertain. V was clipped by 1 base and J by 2 bases, with 3 bases between them. Looked up from germline, CDR1 is LGHDT and CDR2 is YNNKEL (reference sequence). The CDR3 runs 12 residues. CDR3 residues: CASSQGPYEQYF. For the CDR3, the DNA is TGTGCCAGCAGCCAAGGGCCCTACGAGCAGTACTTC.